A single sample gave rise to the 13 T cell receptor beta chains below, sequenced in a study of PD-1 blockade in classical Hodgkin lymphoma. Sample time point: newly diagnosed, previously untreated cHL patient sample. Purified CD4+ T cells were obtained from thawed PBMCs through magnetic negative selection. The repertoire was sequenced with immunoSEQ multiplex PCR; TCRdb's copy has only in-frame clones and lacks some. The sample carries fewer than 25,000 clones, roughly 89% recorded once. Sequenced input: CD4+ T cells from blood. The receptors were sampled from a human donor with classical Hodgkin lymphoma.

This chain connects TRBV5-6 to TRBJ1-2; 9 nucleotides align to TRBD1. With 2 bases clipped from V and 5 bases from J, the junction kept 7 bases outside the gene matches. Germline values: CDR1 SGHDT, CDR2 YYEEEE. This CDR3 has 15 amino acids. The CDR3 is CASSLKQGARYGYTF. DNA of the CDR3: TGTGCCAGCAGCTTAAAACAGGGGGCGCGTTATGGCTACACCTTC.

The chain recombines TRBV29-1 with TRBJ2-1, with TRBD1 as a possible D gene (5 bases). The V end was cut by 7 bases, the J end by 5 bases, with 12 bases between. This CDR3 region has 12 residues. Germline V gene sequence: CDR1 SQVTM, CDR2 ANQGSEA. DNA of the CDR3: TGCAGCGCAGACAGAAAGGACAATGAGCAGTTCTTC. Its translation is CSADRKDNEQFF.

The chain couples TRBV4-3 to TRBJ2-3; D unresolved. The length of the CDR3 is 14 residues. The germline CDR1 and CDR2 sequences are LGHNA and YSLEER. V dropped 0 bases and J dropped 2 bases, with 6 bases sitting between them. The CDR3 here is CASSQEHYTDTQYF. CDR3 nucleotides: TGCGCCAGCAGCCAAGAACATTACACAGATACGCAGTATTTT.

This clone was seen a single time. The chain has TRBV7-2 and TRBJ2-7; D not certain. The CDR3 is made up of 18 amino acids. The germline V gene encodes CDR1 SGHTA and CDR2 FQGNSA. With 4 bases removed from V and 0 bases from J, the gap between germline ends came to 22 bases. DNA of the CDR3: TGTGCCAGCAGCTCCCCCACCCTCTCGCCTGTCCACTCCTACGAGCAGTACTTC. It yields the protein CASSSPTLSPVHSYEQYF.

V usage is TRBV18 and J usage is TRBJ1-4, with 9 bases aligning to TRBD1. Germline assignment: CDR1 KGHSH and CDR2 LQKENI. V dropped 6 bases and J dropped 5; count of bases not matched to a gene: 7. CDR3 length: 15 amino acids. The CDR3 region is CASSPNRGQNEKLFF. CDR3 nucleotide sequence: TGTGCCAGCTCTCCAAACAGGGGGCAGAATGAAAAACTGTTTTTT.

This chain links TRBV2 with TRBJ1-2; 9 positions agree with TRBD1. CDR1 SNHLY and CDR2 FYNNEI come from the germline V gene. This CDR3 has 14 residues. J was trimmed by 4 bases and V by 7 bases; bases with no gene match: 7. The CDR3 loop reads CASKPGQGTYGYTF. The CDR3 nucleotides are TGTGCCAGCAAGCCGGGACAGGGCACCTATGGCTACACCTTC. Full variable domain (outside the CDR3, taken from reference TRBV2 and TRBJ1-2): EPEVTQTPSHQVTQMGQEVILRCVPISNHLYFYWYRQILGQKVEFLVSFYNNEISEKSEIFDDQFSVERPDGSNFTLKIRSTKLEDSAMYFCASKPGQGTYGYTFGSGTRLTVV.

The chain recombines TRBV14 with TRBJ2-1; D is tentatively TRBD1 or TRBD2 (5 bases each). The V end lost 1 base, the J end lost 2 bases, and 21 bases lay between the germline ends. The CDR3 contains 19 residues. The germline V gene has CDR1 SGHDN and CDR2 FVKESK. CDR3 sequence reads: CASSQGIVRDRKTYNEQFF. DNA of the CDR3: TGTGCCAGCAGCCAAGGAATTGTCCGGGACCGCAAGACCTACAATGAGCAGTTCTTC.

This rearrangement joins TRBV2 to TRBJ1-5; no definite D call. Germline CDR1 and CDR2: SNHLY and FYNNEI. This CDR3 is 13 amino acids long. The V end lost 3 bases, the J end lost 7 bases, and 10 bases lay between the germline ends. In nucleotides, the CDR3 is TGTGCCAGCAGTGAGTCGGGGTTGCAGCCCCAGCATTTT. Residues: CASSESGLQPQHF.

This clone came up once. The rearrangement uses TRBV7-9 and TRBJ2-7; 9 nucleotides align to TRBD1. The CDR3 runs to 14 residues. V shed 5 bases and J 6 bases; nucleotides not matched to a gene: 8. Looked up from germline, CDR1 is SEHNR and CDR2 is FQNEAQ (reference sequence). CDR3 sequence (DNA): TGTGCCAGCAGCCACGCGACAGGGGGACGCGAGCAGTACTTC. Its translation: CASSHATGGREQYF.

This clone was observed once. V usage is TRBV14 and J usage is TRBJ2-5; D gene uncertain. The CDR3 is 16 amino acids. The ends were cut back, 4 bases at V and 5 bases at J, with 20 bases in the middle. Per germline, CDR1 SGHDN and CDR2 FVKESK. The CDR3 nucleotides are TGTGCCAGCAGCCGCTCCCCCGCCGACCGTGGGGAGACCCAGTACTTC. Residues: CASSRSPADRGETQYF.

V and J are TRBV7-9 and TRBJ2-7; TRBD2 matches 8 bases. The length of the CDR3 is 19 residues. The ends lost 3 bases at V and 0 bases at J; junction bases unmatched: 16. Germline V CDR1 and CDR2: SEHNR, FQNEAQ (reference sequence). DNA for the CDR3: TGTGCCAGCAGCTTGTGGGGGTCGGTAGCGGGGAAGAGCTCCTACGAGCAGTACTTC. It codes for CASSLWGSVAGKSSYEQYF.

The chain carries TRBV11-2 and TRBJ2-4; D remains unclear. The CDR3 has 15 residues. Looked up from germline, CDR1 is SGHAT and CDR2 is FQNNGV. Trimming left V 1 base short and J 0 bases short, with 7 bases between. CDR3 sequence reads: CASSLAGVAKNIQYF. CDR3 nucleotides: TGTGCCAGCAGCTTAGCAGGTGTAGCCAAAAACATTCAGTACTTC.

J is TRBJ1-4 and V is TRBV28; the D gene is possibly TRBD1 (5 bases). The V and J ends lost 7 bases and 8 bases respectively, with 14 bases between them. Germline CDR1 reads MDHEN; CDR2 reads SYDVKM. The CDR3 runs 13 residues. The CDR3 spells CASKGRMFEKLFF. The CDR3 DNA is TGTGCCAGCAAGGGGAGAATGTTCGAAAAACTGTTTTTT.